The source of this T cell receptor (beta chain) is a study of early T cells in non-severe SARS-CoV-2 infection. Study at large: Sequenced bulk RNA came from whole blood that was unsorted, and chains were unpaired.

This clonotype was observed a few times. Germline-derived CDR1 and CDR2 are SGHTA and FQGNSA. Unmatched junction bases numbered 4, after V lost 4 bases and J lost 2 bases. CDR3 length equals 15 residues. One entry per CDR3 protein results from TCRdb running MiXCR on the 5' RACE reads. The sample has approximately 22,000 distinct CDR3 sequences, 4.7% seen once. The sample was whole blood. The receptor was isolated from an adult who was a healthcare worker with PCR-confirmed SARS-CoV-2 infection or an uninfected control (not recorded which). The chain links TRBV7-2 to TRBJ2-7; 11 nucleotides match TRBD2. The CDR3 region has the DNA TGTGCCAGCAGCTCGTTTAGCGGGGGGGCCTACGAGCAGTACTTC. Translating it yields CASSSFSGGAYEQYF.